These T cell receptor beta chains were read from a single sample in a study of T-cell memory formation after mild COVID-19. TCRdb passed the 5' RACE reads through MiXCR, listing each CDR3 protein once. The table has under 300,000 distinct CDR3 sequences, less than 9.5% seen once. The sample taken for sequencing was PBMCs or a T cell subset sorted from them (not recorded which). The receptors here all came from a man aged 18 to 35 who had mild COVID-19 (a few samples of this study predate the infection). Cell type and time point are not known. The conserved cysteine and the conserved F or W are not part of the CDR3 here.

V: TRBV7-9; CDR3: ASTRDRTDTQY
V: TRBV6-6; CDR3: ASTSDRASKETQY
V: TRBV7-3; CDR3: ASSLTDGAGELF
V: TRBV29-1; CDR3: SAGTSGGGYT
V: TRBV7-9; CDR3: ASSPRQGLGEQY
V: TRBV20-1; CDR3: SARNRVGNTEAF
V: TRBV11-2; CDR3: ASSPISGVADTQY
V: TRBV28; CDR3: ASSPNVGPLH
V: TRBV7-2; CDR3: ASSLKGGETQY
V: TRBV5-1; CDR3: ASSRTGSNYGYT
V: TRBV6-6; CDR3: ASRSAQGGGQPQH
V: TRBV12-3/TRBV12-4; CDR3: ASSPGTGGDEQY
V: TRBV27; CDR3: ASSWTADYGYT
V: TRBV27; CDR3: ASSLTSGGASRSEQF
V: TRBV7-8; CDR3: ASSPTTGGLGYGYT
V: TRBV11-1; CDR3: ASSLAETQY
V: TRBV25-1; CDR3: ASSESGQTGELF
V: TRBV7-6; CDR3: ASSSEGSGELF
V: TRBV12-3/TRBV12-4; CDR3: ASSLEGLRGDGYT
V: TRBV18; CDR3: ASSPTTSHTDTQY
V: TRBV9; CDR3: ASSPRGQGRTGELF
V: TRBV18; CDR3: ASSQERTGGGGYT
V: TRBV7-6; CDR3: ASSLSRDWYNEQF
V: TRBV5-4; CDR3: ASSLEGHQETQY
V: TRBV20-1; CDR3: SGGGDNEKLF
V: TRBV6-5; CDR3: ASSYSAGTDSNQPQH
V: TRBV5-1; CDR3: ASSPGPGTEYGYT
V: TRBV5-1; CDR3: ASSFPTGELF
V: TRBV2; CDR3: ASSEVGGGNTGELF
V: TRBV5-1; CDR3: ASSHGTANTEAF
V: TRBV7-9; CDR3: ASSLPAGTSGGDEQF
V: TRBV12-3/TRBV12-4; CDR3: ASSNRQGRSPLH
V: TRBV7-9; CDR3: ASSLGVGDNQPQH
V: TRBV7-2; CDR3: ASSRRLAGNTGELF
V: TRBV5-1; CDR3: ASSLGFGGNTEAF
V: TRBV5-1; CDR3: ASSPTVESTLH
V: TRBV7-2; CDR3: ASSSGGAYEQY
V: TRBV24-1; CDR3: ATDDRLAQPQH
V: TRBV9; CDR3: ASSVETEDLNEQF